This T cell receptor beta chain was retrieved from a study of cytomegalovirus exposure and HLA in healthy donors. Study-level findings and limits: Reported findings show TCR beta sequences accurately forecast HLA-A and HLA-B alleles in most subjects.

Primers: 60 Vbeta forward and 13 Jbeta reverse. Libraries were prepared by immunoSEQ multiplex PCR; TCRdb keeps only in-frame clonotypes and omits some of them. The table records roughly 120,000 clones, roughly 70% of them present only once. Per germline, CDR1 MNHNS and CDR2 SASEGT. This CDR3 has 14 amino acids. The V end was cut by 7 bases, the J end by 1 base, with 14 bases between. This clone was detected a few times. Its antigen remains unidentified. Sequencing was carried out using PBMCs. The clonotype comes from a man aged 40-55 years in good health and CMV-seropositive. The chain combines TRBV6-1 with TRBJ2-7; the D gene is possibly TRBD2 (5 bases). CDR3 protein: CASTNGLASYEQYF. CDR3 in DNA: TGTGCCAGCACCAATGGGCTAGCATCCTACGAGCAGTACTTC.